Presented here are 6 T cell receptor beta chains from one specimen sequenced in a study of T cells after yellow fever vaccination (dated by TCRdb to the late 2010s). The treatment or condition label on this specimen signifies: live attenuated yellow fever vaccine strain. The library was prepared using 5' RACE. Sequenced using an Illumina HiSeq 2500. TCRdb redid the processing of the public reads, applying fastp at Q25 and MiXCR, and retained in-frame beta chains. Entries are consolidated by CDR3 protein sequence, retaining the most common genes and DNA. Within this sample are 600,000 to 750,000 distinct CDR3 sequences, with approximately 13% of them counted one time only. Approximately 15% of the sample is held by the ten biggest clonotypes. The sample here was PBMCs, taken on the day of the yellow fever booster vaccination. Source of these receptors: a man aged 25 to 40 who received the YFV17D yellow fever vaccine.

A single count supports this clonotype. The rearrangement joins TRBV7-9 to TRBJ2-6; D unclear. V lost 7 bases, J lost 2 bases, and 6 bases lay in between. The germline CDR1 and CDR2 sequences are SEHNR and FQNEAQ (reference sequence). The CDR3 loop spans 13 amino acids. DNA of the CDR3: TGTGCCAGCACCCAGGCTGGGGCCAACGTCCTGACTTTC. Its protein is CASTQAGANVLTF.

This clonotype showed up many times. V usage is TRBV20-1 and J usage is TRBJ2-3; a possible D gene is TRBD1 (6 bases). Germline V gene data show CDR1 as DFQATT and CDR2 as SNEGSKA (reference sequence). V gave up 5 bases and J gave up 4 bases, with 7 bases separating them. The CDR3 length is 11 residues. The CDR3 coding sequence is TGCAGTGCTGGGGGCCCAGATACGCAGTATTTT. It is translated as CSAGGPDTQYF.

This clonotype was recorded a few times. The gene calls are TRBV28 and TRBJ2-5; 7 nucleotides match TRBD1. In germline, CDR1 is MDHEN, CDR2 SYDVKM. The trim removed 4 bases at V and 4 bases at J, leaving 9 bases unmatched. The CDR3 totals 15 residues. The DNA of the CDR3 is TGTGCCAGCAGTTCGACAGGGATAGGTTTAGAGACCCAGTACTTC. This sequence encodes CASSSTGIGLETQYF.

Only a few counts were recorded for this clonotype. This sequence joins TRBV5-4 and TRBJ2-3; TRBD2 matches at 12 bases. Looked up from germline, CDR1 is SGHNT and CDR2 is YYREEE (reference sequence). The CDR3 consists of 15 residues. Germline trimming cut 9 bases from V and 2 bases from J; bases unmatched to any gene: 7. This CDR3 reads CATPGLAGSTDTQYF. In nucleotides, the CDR3 is TGTGCCACCCCGGGACTAGCGGGCTCCACAGATACGCAGTATTTT.

This clonotype has more than one count but fewer than ten. The chain employs TRBV7-2 and TRBJ2-1; 7 positions agree with TRBD2. This CDR3 has 15 residues. The V gene's germline CDR1 is SGHTA and CDR2 FQGNSA. After removal of 0 bases from V and 6 bases from J, the junction contained 5 bases not matched to a gene. The CDR3 bases are TGTGCCAGCAGCTTAGCCGGGACTACTTCCAATGAGCAGTTCTTC. Its translation: CASSLAGTTSNEQFF.

The rearrangement uses TRBV21-1 and TRBJ2-1. TRBV21-1 is a documented pseudogene. The CDR3 extends over 16 amino acids. This chain's CDR3 is CASSSRSGSTYNEQFF. CDR3 coding DNA: TGTGCCAGCAGCAGCAGAAGCGGGAGCACCTACAATGAGCAGTTCTTC.